Sequencing of this T cell receptor (beta chain) was carried out in a study of blood T cell repertoires in COVID-19. Study summary: Material from acute and convalescent COVID-19 was sourced from the United States, Italy and Spain. Sources were T cells, B-cell-depleted T cells, or PBMCs; the material itself was cDNA or gDNA.

Germline lookup yields CDR1 MNHEY and CDR2 SMNVEV (reference sequence). Trimming shortened V by 6 bases and J by 4 bases, and 10 bases separated the two germline ends. This CDR3 is built from 12 residues. Generated by immunoSEQ multiplex PCR, the TCRdb table keeps only in-frame clones and is missing some. The table lists 89,000 or so clones, under 85% of them singletons. This clonotype originated in a human donor in a cohort sampled during active COVID-19. The chain uses TRBV27 and TRBJ2-7; tentative D call: TRBD1 (5 bases). Sequencing was done on a sample of peripheral blood. CDR3 nucleotide sequence: TGTGCCAGCAGGGCAGGGCTATACGAGCAGTACTTC. Amino acid sequence: CASRAGLYEQYF.